These 22 T cell receptor beta chains were all obtained from the same sample, sequenced in a study of T cells in Graves' hyperthyroidism and ophthalmopathy (dated 2019 in TCRdb). Library construction relied on multiplex PCR. TCRdb records Illumina HiSeq 2000 as the sequencer. TCR beta CDR3 regions were amplified from RNA transcripts. The TCR CDR3 was subjected to a first round of RT-PCR using the HTBI primer set and the Qiagen OneStep RT-PCR kit. TCRdb trimmed public reads at Q25 via fastp, called clones via MiXCR and kept in-frame beta chains. Rows are unified per CDR3 protein, each entry keeping the most common DNA and genes. The sample records roughly 640,000 distinct CDR3 sequences, around 16% of which are singletons. About 3.5% of the sample goes to the ten largest clones. Sequencing was done on a sample of blood. Receptors originate from a woman between 35 and 50 years old with Graves' ophthalmopathy.

This clonotype was found many times. The V gene is TRBV2, the J gene TRBJ2-2; 7 positions agree with TRBD1. Trimming at V came to 6 bases and at J to 1 base, leaving 8 bases not matched to a gene. Germline V gene sequence: CDR1 SNHLY, CDR2 FYNNEI. The CDR3 runs 16 residues. Written as DNA, the CDR3 is TGTGCCAGCAGGGACACAGGGGCTAGGAACACCGGGGAGCTGTTTTTT. Translation gives CASRDTGARNTGELFF.

Only a few counts were recorded for this clonotype. The CDR3 bases are TGTGCCAGCAGCCTCGGGACAGGGGAACTGGGCGGGGAGCTGTTTTTT. Translation: CASSLGTGELGGELFF. V usage is TRBV3-1 and J usage is TRBJ2-2, with TRBD1 matching over 10 bases. In germline, CDR1 is LGHDT, CDR2 YNNKEL (reference sequence). The CDR3 contains 16 residues. The ends lost 4 bases at V and 7 bases at J; junction bases unmatched: 9.

This clonotype was detected many times. This chain uses TRBV18 with TRBJ2-3; 9 bases are shared with TRBD2. The CDR3 runs to 16 residues. The junction had 3 bases not matched to a gene; V was cut back by 2 bases and J by 0 bases. CDR1 is KGHSH and CDR2 is LQKENI in the germline V gene. The CDR3 here is CASSPWTSESTDTQYF. For the CDR3, the DNA is TGTGCCAGCTCACCATGGACTAGCGAAAGCACAGATACGCAGTATTTT. Supplemented by reference TRBV18 and TRBJ2-3, the full variable domain reads NAGVMQNPRHLVRRRGQEARLRCSPMKGHSHVYWYRQLPEEGLKFMVYLQKENIIDESGMPKERFSAEFPKEGPSILRIQQVVRGDSAAYFCASSPWTSESTDTQYFGPGTRLTVL.

The table lists this clonotype with many counts. CDR3 amino acids: CASSTGTGDQPQHF. The CDR3 DNA reads TGTGCCAGCTCGACTGGGACAGGGGATCAGCCCCAGCATTTT. The chain joins TRBV18 to TRBJ1-5, with 10 nucleotides matching TRBD1. The CDR3 is 14 residues long. The junction had 4 bases not matched to a gene; V was cut back by 6 bases and J by 5 bases. Germline values: CDR1 KGHSH, CDR2 LQKENI. The full variable domain, rest sourced from reference TRBV18 and TRBJ1-5, is NAGVMQNPRHLVRRRGQEARLRCSPMKGHSHVYWYRQLPEEGLKFMVYLQKENIIDESGMPKERFSAEFPKEGPSILRIQQVVRGDSAAYFCASSTGTGDQPQHFGDGTRLSIL.

This chain links TRBV9 with TRBJ2-3, with 12 positions matching TRBD2. Germline loops: CDR1 SGDLS, CDR2 YYNGEE. The CDR3 spans 17 residues. With V trimmed by 0 bases and J by 2 bases, 4 bases remained unmatched. The CDR3 protein is CASSVASSGRATDTQYF. Written as DNA, the CDR3 is TGTGCCAGCAGCGTAGCCTCTAGCGGGAGGGCCACAGATACGCAGTATTTT.

This chain connects TRBV4-1 to TRBJ1-1, with D unclear. V was shortened by 1 base and J by 1 base, with 7 bases between the two germline ends. Germline loops: CDR1 MGHRA, CDR2 YSYEKL. This CDR3 has 14 amino acids. In DNA form, the CDR3 reads TGCGCCAGCAGCCAAGCGGCTCGGAACACTGAAGCTTTCTTT. This gives the protein CASSQAARNTEAFF.

Ten or more counts support this clonotype. The V and J genes are TRBV7-9 and TRBJ1-3, with 9 bases that match TRBD1. The CDR3 has 18 amino acids. Per germline, CDR1 SEHNR and CDR2 FQNEAQ (reference sequence). V lost 0 bases to trimming and J lost 3 bases; unmatched junction nucleotides: 9. CDR3 in amino acids: CASSLAAPGQGGGNTIYF. CDR3 coding DNA: TGTGCCAGCAGCTTAGCCGCCCCGGGACAGGGAGGTGGAAACACCATATATTTT.

This clonotype has a count of ten or more. The chain has TRBV3-1 and TRBJ2-3; tentatively, D is TRBD1 (5 bases). This CDR3 is built from 18 residues. The germline V and J ends were trimmed by 9 bases and 6 bases, with 31 bases remaining between them. Germline CDR1 LGHDT, CDR2 YNNKEL (reference sequence). This CDR3 is CASARRLNLDRKGDTQYF. CDR3 nucleotides: TGTGCCAGTGCCAGGCGCTTAAACTTAGACCGAAAGGGGGATACGCAGTATTTT.

With respect to this clonotype: Possible read error: a much larger clone is one base away. This rearrangement joins TRBV2 to TRBJ2-7, with D unresolved. The V gene lost 8 bases and the J gene lost 2 bases, with 7 bases spanning the gap. Germline-derived CDR1 and CDR2 are SNHLY and FYNNEI. This CDR3 contains 11 residues. In DNA form, the CDR3 reads TGTGCCAGCGATCAAACCTACGAGCAGTACTTC. Protein sequence: CASDQTYEQYF. Full variable domain (remainder filled in from reference TRBV2 and TRBJ2-7): EPEVTQTPSHQVTQMGQEVILRCVPISNHLYFYWYRQILGQKVEFLVSFYNNEISEKSEIFDDQFSVERPDGSNFTLKIRSTKLEDSAMYFCASDQTYEQYFGPGTRLTVT.

The V call is TRBV12-5, the J call TRBJ2-3, with 7 positions matching TRBD2. Germline loops: CDR1 LGHNT, CDR2 FRNRAP. The CDR3 contains 17 residues. The trim removed 2 bases at V and 0 bases at J, leaving 8 bases unmatched. The CDR3 DNA reads TGTGCTAGTGGTTTGCATCTAGCGGACCTTAGCACAGATACGCAGTATTTT. Residues: CASGLHLADLSTDTQYF.

This clonotype was detected only a few times. V and J are TRBV7-8 and TRBJ2-7, with 10 bases matching TRBD1. Germline loops: CDR1 SGHVS, CDR2 FQNEAQ. The CDR3 consists of 16 residues. With 3 bases clipped from V and 6 bases from J, the junction kept 11 bases outside the gene matches. CDR3 sequence (DNA): TGTGCCAGCAGCTTCCCCCGGGACAGGGGAGGCACCGAGCAGTACTTC. This encodes CASSFPRDRGGTEQYF. Supplemented by reference TRBV7-8 and TRBJ2-7, the full variable domain reads GAGVSQSPRYKVAKRGQDVALRCDPISGHVSLFWYQQALGQGPEFLTYFQNEAQLDKSGLPSDRFFAERPEGSVSTLKIQRTQQEDSAVYLCASSFPRDRGGTEQYFGPGTRLTVT.

DNA for the CDR3: TGCAGTGCTAGTGTACTAGCGGGAGCAACAGATACGCAGTATTTT. Translated: CSASVLAGATDTQYF. The rearrangement links TRBV20-1 to TRBJ2-3; 11 nucleotides align to TRBD2. Germline CDR1 reads DFQATT; CDR2 reads SNEGSKA (reference sequence). CDR3 length: 15 residues. V lost 3 bases to trimming and J lost 3 bases; unmatched junction nucleotides: 5.

This clonotype was recorded many times. The chain carries TRBV20-1 and TRBJ2-7; TRBD1 matches 8 bases. After removal of 3 bases from V and 2 bases from J, the junction contained 3 bases not matched to a gene. Germline CDR1 and CDR2: DFQATT and SNEGSKA (reference sequence). The CDR3 is 13 amino acids. This chain's CDR3 is CSARDRVTYEQYF. CDR3 in DNA: TGCAGTGCTAGGGACAGGGTGACCTACGAGCAGTACTTC.

This clonotype was recorded at least ten times. The rearrangement joins TRBV3-1 to TRBJ1-1; the D gene is possibly TRBD1 (6 bases). Germline V gene data show CDR1 as LGHDT and CDR2 as YNNKEL (reference sequence). V was cut by 2 bases and J by 5 bases, with 15 bases left in between. This CDR3 comprises 15 residues. As DNA, the CDR3 is TGTGCCAGCAGCCAAAACTACAGGGTTGGGACTGAAGCTTTCTTT. Amino acids: CASSQNYRVGTEAFF.

About this clonotype: A much larger clone sits a single nucleotide away, making a read error possible. The chain is built from TRBV7-3 and TRBJ2-3, with D maybe TRBD2 (5 bases). CDR1 SGHTA and CDR2 FQGTGA come from the germline V gene. CDR3 length: 12 residues. Trimming removed 1 base at V and 8 bases at J, with 7 bases between. CDR3 residues: CASSLIGGTQYF. In nucleotides, the CDR3 is TGTGCCAGCAGCTTAATTGGAGGTACGCAGTATTTT.

The V gene is TRBV2, the J gene TRBJ2-3; either TRBD1 or TRBD2 may supply D (5 bases each). The germline V gene has CDR1 SNHLY and CDR2 FYNNEI. CDR3 length equals 12 residues. Trimming removed 6 bases at V and 10 bases at J, with 14 bases between. The CDR3 DNA is TGTGCCAGCAGAACTAATGGGGGTTCGCAGTATTTT. Translation: CASRTNGGSQYF.

This clonotype was picked up many times. J is TRBJ2-7 and V is TRBV9; a weak D match, TRBD1 (6 bases). V was trimmed by 0 bases and J by 4 bases, leaving 14 bases between them. Germline V CDR1 and CDR2: SGDLS, YYNGEE. The CDR3 loop spans 15 amino acids. For the CDR3, the DNA is TGTGCCAGCAGCGTAGCTGCAGGGGCAGGGTACGAGCAGTACTTC. It codes for CASSVAAGAGYEQYF.

The chain is built from TRBV30 and TRBJ2-1; D uncertain. Deletions cut 4 bases from V and 8 bases from J, with 12 bases between. Germline V gene lookup returns CDR1 GTSNPN and CDR2 SVGIG (reference sequence). CDR3 length equals 12 residues. CDR3 sequence reads: CAWTLLEDEQFF. CDR3 bases: TGTGCCTGGACCCTCCTAGAAGATGAGCAGTTCTTC.

The chain carries TRBV3-1 and TRBJ2-4; the match to TRBD2 covers 10 bases. V was pared by 6 bases and J by 8 bases, with 7 bases of the junction left unmatched. CDR1 is LGHDT and CDR2 is YNNKEL in the germline V gene (reference sequence). The CDR3 extends over 14 amino acids. DNA for the CDR3: TGTGCCAGCAGTACGAGCGGGGGGGCGTACATTCAGTACTTC. Translated: CASSTSGGAYIQYF.

This clonotype was seen more than once but under ten times. This chain uses TRBV27 with TRBJ1-4; TRBD1 matches at 7 bases. Germline trimming cut 8 bases from V and 8 bases from J; bases unmatched to any gene: 11. The CDR3 runs to 14 residues. Germline-derived CDR1 and CDR2 are MNHEY and SMNVEV (reference sequence). CDR3 bases: TGTGCCAGCTCCTACAGGGGCGAGGGGGAAAAACTGTTTTTT. Its translation is CASSYRGEGEKLFF.

This clonotype has only a few counts. The chain employs TRBV28 and TRBJ2-7; 8 nucleotides line up with TRBD2. The trim removed 7 bases at V and 2 bases at J, leaving 10 bases unmatched. This CDR3 contains 15 residues. Germline values: CDR1 MDHEN, CDR2 SYDVKM. Written as DNA, the CDR3 is TGTGCCAGCACCCCGGGAGGGATTAAAACCTACGAGCAGTACTTC. Translating gives CASTPGGIKTYEQYF.

This clonotype was detected a few times. V is TRBV6-1 and J is TRBJ2-7; 14 bases align to TRBD2. The germline V gene encodes CDR1 MNHNS and CDR2 SASEGT. Trimming at V came to 4 bases and at J to 1 base, leaving 6 bases not matched to a gene. This CDR3 is 17 amino acids long. The CDR3 DNA reads as TGTGCCAGCAGTGGAAGACTAGCGGGAGGGCGATCCTACGAGCAGTACTTC. Protein product: CASSGRLAGGRSYEQYF.